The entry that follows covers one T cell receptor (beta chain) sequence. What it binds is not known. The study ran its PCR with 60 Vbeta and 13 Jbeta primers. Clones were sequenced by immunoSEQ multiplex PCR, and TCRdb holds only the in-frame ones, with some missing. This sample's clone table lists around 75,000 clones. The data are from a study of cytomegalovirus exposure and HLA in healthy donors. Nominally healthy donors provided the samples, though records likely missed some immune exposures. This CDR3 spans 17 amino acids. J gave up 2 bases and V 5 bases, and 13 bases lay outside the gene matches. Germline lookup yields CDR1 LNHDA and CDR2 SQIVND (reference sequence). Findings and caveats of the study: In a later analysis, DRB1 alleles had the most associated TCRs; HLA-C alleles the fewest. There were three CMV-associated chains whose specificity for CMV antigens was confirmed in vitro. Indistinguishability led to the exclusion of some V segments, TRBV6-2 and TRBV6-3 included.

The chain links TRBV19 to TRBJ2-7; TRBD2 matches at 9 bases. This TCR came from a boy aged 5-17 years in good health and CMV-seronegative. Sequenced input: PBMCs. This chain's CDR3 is CASSEPISGGTPYEQYF. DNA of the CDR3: TGTGCCAGTAGTGAACCAATCAGCGGGGGGACCCCCTACGAGCAGTACTTC.